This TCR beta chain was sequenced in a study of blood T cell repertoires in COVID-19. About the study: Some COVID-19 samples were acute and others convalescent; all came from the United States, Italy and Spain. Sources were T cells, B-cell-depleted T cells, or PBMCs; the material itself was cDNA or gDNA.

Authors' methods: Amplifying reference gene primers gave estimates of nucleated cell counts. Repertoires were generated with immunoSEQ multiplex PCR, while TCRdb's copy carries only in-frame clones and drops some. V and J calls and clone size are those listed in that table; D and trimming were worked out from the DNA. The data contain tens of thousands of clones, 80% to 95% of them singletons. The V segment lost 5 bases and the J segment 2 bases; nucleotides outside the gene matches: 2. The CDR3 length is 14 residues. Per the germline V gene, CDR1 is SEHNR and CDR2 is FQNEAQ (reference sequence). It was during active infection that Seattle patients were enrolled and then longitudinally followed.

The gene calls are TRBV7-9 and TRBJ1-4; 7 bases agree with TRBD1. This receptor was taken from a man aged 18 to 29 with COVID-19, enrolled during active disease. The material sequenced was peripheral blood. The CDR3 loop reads CASSHRGTNEKLFF. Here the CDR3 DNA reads TGTGCCAGCAGCCACAGGGGCACTAATGAAAAACTGTTTTTT.